This T cell receptor (beta chain) was captured by sequencing in a study of cytomegalovirus exposure and HLA in healthy donors. In regard to this clone: Antigen specificity is unknown.

Study-level results: Cytomegalovirus association was listed for about 160 TCR beta chains.

Germline assignment: CDR1 LNHNV and CDR2 YYDKDF (reference sequence). Trimming removed 4 bases from V and 8 bases from J, with 10 bases in between. CDR3 length: 12 amino acids. Vbeta (60) and Jbeta (13) primers were used in the PCR. Sequenced by immunoSEQ multiplex PCR; TCRdb stores in-frame clones only, minus some. Its clone listing holds tens of thousands of clones. Sequencing input: PBMCs. The receptor was isolated from a woman in her forties in good health and CMV-seropositive. V usage is TRBV15 and J usage is TRBJ2-3, with a weak D call TRBD1 (5 bases). This CDR3 reads CATSMVQATQYF. As DNA, the CDR3 is TGTGCCACCAGCATGGTACAGGCTACGCAGTATTTT.